A selection of T cell receptor beta chains follows, all from one sample in a study of PD-1 blockade in mismatch repair-deficient tumors. Data came from immunoSEQ multiplex PCR; TCRdb stores just in-frame clones and leaves some out. The sample holds about 120,000 clones, about nine tenths seen once. Sequencing was performed on peripheral blood, taken roughly 67 weeks after starting pembrolizumab. The receptor set was obtained from an adult with mismatch repair-deficient cancer. CDR3s include the opening cysteine and the closing phenylalanine or tryptophan. A D gene is named only where the DNA matches it firmly. Clone size is shown for a subset of rows, as once, few, many or a class of expanded clone.

D: TRBD1; J: TRBJ1-2; V: TRBV9; size: -; CDR3: CASSPGTGAWYGYTF; DNA: TGTGCCAGCAGCCCAGGGACAGGGGCCTGGTATGGCTACACCTTC
D: -; J: TRBJ1-2; V: TRBV4-1; size: -; CDR3: CASSQTGTKVPGYTF; DNA: TGCGCCAGCAGCCAAACCGGGACTAAAGTCCCGGGCTACACCTTC
D: TRBD2; J: TRBJ2-5; V: TRBV30; size: once; CDR3: CAWSSGNSQETQYF; DNA: TGTGCCTGGAGTAGCGGGAACTCCCAAGAGACCCAGTACTTC
D: -; J: TRBJ2-1; V: TRBV4-2; size: -; CDR3: CASSPDNNEQFF; DNA: TGTGCCAGCAGCCCGGATAACAATGAGCAGTTCTTC
D: -; J: TRBJ1-4; V: TRBV19; size: -; CDR3: CASSILTWDLDGPDGEKLFF; DNA: TGTGCCAGTAGTATCCTAACTTGGGACCTAGACGGACCTGACGGAGAAAAACTGTTTTTT
D: TRBD1; J: TRBJ1-4; V: TRBV15; size: -; CDR3: CATSRRRQGPEKLFF; DNA: TGTGCCACCAGCAGACGACGACAGGGTCCTGAAAAACTGTTTTTT
D: TRBD2; J: TRBJ2-7; V: TRBV27; size: -; CDR3: CASSFRLAGGPAYEQYF; DNA: TGTGCCAGCAGTTTTAGGCTAGCGGGAGGACCAGCCTACGAGCAGTACTTC
D: -; J: TRBJ1-2; V: TRBV7-9; size: -; CDR3: CASSLSGRDYGYTF; DNA: TGTGCCAGCAGCTTATCGGGCAGAGACTATGGCTACACCTTC
D: -; J: TRBJ1-5; V: TRBV4-3; size: -; CDR3: CASSQSVDQPQHF; DNA: TGCGCCAGCAGCCAATCGGTAGATCAGCCCCAGCATTTT
D: -; J: TRBJ2-7; V: TRBV4-1; size: -; CDR3: CASSQAGSLVSYEQYF; DNA: TGCGCCAGCAGCCAAGCTGGTAGCTTAGTCTCCTACGAGCAGTACTTC
D: TRBD1; J: TRBJ2-5; V: TRBV7-3; size: -; CDR3: CASSLTGTGERETQYF; DNA: TGTGCCAGCAGCTTAACCGGAACAGGGGAAAGAGAGACCCAGTACTTC
D: TRBD2; J: TRBJ2-1; V: TRBV5-1; size: -; CDR3: CASSYRTSGRSSYNEQFF; DNA: TGCGCCAGCAGCTATCGGACTAGCGGGAGGAGCTCCTACAATGAGCAGTTCTTC
D: TRBD2; J: TRBJ2-7; V: TRBV29-1; size: -; CDR3: CSVESTSGSFLDEQYF; DNA: TGCAGCGTTGAATCCACTAGCGGGAGTTTTTTAGACGAGCAGTACTTC
D: -; J: TRBJ1-5; V: TRBV30; size: -; CDR3: CAWSLGARLRPQHF; DNA: TGTGCCTGGAGCCTAGGGGCCCGACTGCGGCCCCAGCATTTT
D: -; J: TRBJ1-2; V: TRBV4-3; size: few; CDR3: CASSQGARGGGYTF; DNA: TGCGCCAGCAGCCAAGGCGCCAGGGGAGGTGGCTACACCTTC
D: TRBD2; J: TRBJ2-1; V: TRBV11-3; size: -; CDR3: CASSTMSSGSRANEQFF; DNA: TGTGCCAGCAGCACCATGAGTAGCGGGAGTAGAGCCAATGAGCAGTTCTTC
D: TRBD2; J: TRBJ2-1; V: TRBV11-3; size: -; CDR3: CASSSRGPKREAYNEQFF; DNA: TGTGCCAGCAGCTCGAGAGGACCGAAGCGGGAGGCCTACAATGAGCAGTTCTTC
D: -; J: TRBJ2-7; V: TRBV6-6; size: few; CDR3: CASSPTGTSSSYEQYF; DNA: TGTGCCAGCAGTCCAACTGGGACTTCGAGCTCCTACGAGCAGTACTTC
D: -; J: TRBJ2-5; V: TRBV29-1; size: -; CDR3: CSVGWIKETQYF; DNA: TGCAGCGTTGGTTGGATTAAAGAGACCCAGTACTTC
D: -; J: TRBJ1-1; V: TRBV29-1; size: -; CDR3: CSAQPNTEAFF; DNA: TGCAGCGCCCAGCCGAACACTGAAGCTTTCTTT
D: TRBD2; J: TRBJ2-7; V: TRBV6-5; size: -; CDR3: CASSGSEAGSYEQYF; DNA: TGTGCCAGCAGTGGGAGTGAAGCGGGGTCCTACGAGCAGTACTTC
D: -; J: TRBJ2-1; V: TRBV13; size: -; CDR3: CASSSRIGGEGEQFF; DNA: TGTGCCAGCAGCTCCCGCATTGGGGGAGAGGGTGAGCAGTTCTTC
D: -; J: TRBJ2-6; V: TRBV6-4; size: once; CDR3: CASSDSGGSGANVLTF; DNA: TGTGCCAGCAGTGACTCAGGGGGCTCTGGGGCCAACGTCCTGACTTTC
D: -; J: TRBJ2-7; V: TRBV14; size: -; CDR3: CASSQDRSGISSYEQYF; DNA: TGTGCCAGCAGCCAAGATAGGTCAGGGATAAGCTCCTACGAGCAGTACTTC
D: TRBD2; J: TRBJ2-7; V: TRBV27; size: -; CDR3: CASRPGLSSEQYF; DNA: TGTGCCAGCCGCCCGGGACTATCTTCCGAGCAGTACTTC
D: -; J: TRBJ2-1; V: TRBV5-6; size: once; CDR3: CASSLDRYNEQFF; DNA: TGTGCCAGCAGCTTGGACAGGTACAATGAGCAGTTCTTC
D: -; J: TRBJ2-7; V: TRBV11-2; size: few; CDR3: CASSYSSAYEQYF; DNA: TGTGCCAGCAGCTATTCGTCGGCTTACGAGCAGTACTTC
D: TRBD2; J: TRBJ2-1; V: TRBV4-3; size: -; CDR3: CASSQGASGRAMNEQFF; DNA: TGCGCCAGCAGCCAAGGGGCTAGCGGGAGGGCTATGAATGAGCAGTTCTTC
D: TRBD2; J: TRBJ2-1; V: TRBV5-7; size: -; CDR3: CASSLAKPSGSSYNEQFF; DNA: TGTGCCAGCAGCTTGGCCAAGCCTAGCGGGAGCTCCTACAATGAGCAGTTCTTC
D: TRBD2; J: TRBJ2-3; V: TRBV27; size: -; CDR3: CASSQLAGRSDTQYF; DNA: TGTGCCAGCAGTCAACTAGCGGGGCGTTCAGATACGCAGTATTTT
D: TRBD1; J: TRBJ1-1; V: TRBV29-1; size: -; CDR3: CSVSGDRGPEGTEAFF; DNA: TGCAGCGTTTCGGGGGACAGGGGGCCTGAGGGGACTGAAGCTTTCTTT
D: -; J: TRBJ2-7; V: TRBV5-4; size: -; CDR3: CASSLGAAGYEQYF; DNA: TGTGCCAGCAGCTTGGGCGCGGCTGGCTACGAGCAGTACTTC
D: -; J: TRBJ2-7; V: TRBV27; size: once; CDR3: CASSLGHIYEQYF; DNA: TGTGCCAGCAGTTTGGGACATATCTACGAGCAGTACTTC
D: -; J: TRBJ2-2; V: TRBV4-3; size: few; CDR3: CASSQETGQPANTGELFF; DNA: TGCGCCAGCAGCCAAGAAACAGGACAGCCTGCGAACACCGGGGAGCTGTTTTTT
D: TRBD1; J: TRBJ2-1; V: TRBV25-1; size: few; CDR3: CASSDNAGQEFF; DNA: TGTGCCAGCAGTGATAATGCGGGACAGGAGTTCTTC
D: TRBD1; J: TRBJ2-7; V: TRBV10-3; size: few; CDR3: CAIRGTGQRAYEQYF; DNA: TGTGCCATCAGGGGTACGGGACAGAGAGCCTACGAGCAGTACTTC
D: -; J: TRBJ2-1; V: TRBV5-1; size: -; CDR3: CASSLFGETGYNEQFF; DNA: TGCGCCAGCAGTTTATTTGGGGAGACAGGCTACAATGAGCAGTTCTTC
D: -; J: TRBJ2-5; V: TRBV18; size: few; CDR3: CASSPPSLETQYF; DNA: TGTGCCAGCTCACCACCGTCGTTAGAGACCCAGTACTTC
D: -; J: TRBJ2-5; V: TRBV7-2; size: -; CDR3: CASSSLQATGETQYF; DNA: TGTGCCAGCAGCTCGTTACAGGCCACGGGCGAGACCCAGTACTTC
D: TRBD1; J: TRBJ2-7; V: TRBV28; size: few; CDR3: CASSPANWQGAEQYF; DNA: TGTGCCAGCAGTCCGGCTAATTGGCAGGGGGCCGAGCAGTACTTC
D: -; J: TRBJ1-1; V: TRBV9; size: -; CDR3: CASSVAPWTEAFF; DNA: TGTGCCAGCAGCGTAGCTCCGTGGACTGAAGCTTTCTTT
D: TRBD2; J: TRBJ2-1; V: TRBV4-2; size: -; CDR3: CASSLLPLAGTYNEQFF; DNA: TGTGCCAGCAGCCTCCTTCCCTTAGCGGGAACCTACAATGAGCAGTTCTTC
D: -; J: TRBJ1-2; V: TRBV6-5; size: -; CDR3: CATRRTKVYGYTF; DNA: TGTGCTACAAGACGGACCAAAGTCTATGGCTACACCTTC
D: TRBD2; J: TRBJ2-1; V: TRBV10-3; size: -; CDR3: CAISSGTSAYNEQFF; DNA: TGTGCCATCAGCTCCGGGACTAGCGCATACAATGAGCAGTTCTTC
D: -; J: TRBJ2-1; V: TRBV5-1; size: -; CDR3: CASSLRYNEQFF; DNA: TGCGCCAGCAGCTTAAGGTACAATGAGCAGTTCTTC
D: TRBD2; J: TRBJ2-1; V: TRBV23-1; size: -; CDR3: CASRVATSGSYNEQFF; DNA: TGCGCCAGCAGGGTAGCGACTAGCGGATCCTACAATGAGCAGTTCTTC
D: -; J: TRBJ2-7; V: TRBV27; size: -; CDR3: CASVRGGEQYF; DNA: TGTGCCAGCGTCAGGGGTGGCGAGCAGTACTTC
D: TRBD1; J: TRBJ2-7; V: TRBV4-1; size: -; CDR3: CASSQNRGIDYEQYF; DNA: TGCGCCAGCAGCCAAAACAGGGGGATTGACTACGAGCAGTACTTC
D: -; J: TRBJ1-5; V: TRBV5-6; size: -; CDR3: CASSSYDQPQHF; DNA: TGTGCCAGCAGCTCCTACGATCAGCCCCAGCATTTT
D: -; J: TRBJ2-7; V: TRBV11-2; size: -; CDR3: CASSLTLLLYEQYF; DNA: TGTGCCAGCAGCTTAACCCTCTTGCTATACGAGCAGTACTTC